Below are 20 T cell receptor beta chains sequenced from a single sample in a study of T cells in Graves' hyperthyroidism and ophthalmopathy. RNA transcripts served as the template for amplifying TCR beta CDR3 regions. A set of HTBI primers served as the primers for a first-round RT-PCR of the TCR CDR3. Each CDR3 protein is one row after TCRdb ran MiXCR on the multiplex PCR reads. The table includes nearly 600,000 distinct CDR3 sequences, 14% detected once. Sequencing input: blood. These receptors originate from a woman aged 25 to 45 with Graves' hyperthyroidism that later progressed to Graves' ophthalmopathy.

This clonotype was detected many times. V gene TRBV6-5 combines with J gene TRBJ1-3; 7 positions agree with TRBD1. The CDR3 covers 16 residues. V dropped 2 bases and J dropped 1; count of bases not matched to a gene: 5. Germline CDR1 is MNHEY and CDR2 is SVGAGI. The CDR3 sequence is CASSYTGTASGNTIYF. The CDR3 coding sequence is TGTGCCAGCAGTTACACCGGGACAGCGTCTGGAAACACCATATATTTT.

This clonotype came up many times. The chain combines TRBV30 with TRBJ2-1, with 11 bases matching TRBD2. The CDR3 extends over 13 amino acids. Looked up from germline, CDR1 is GTSNPN and CDR2 is SVGIG (reference sequence). V dropped 5 bases and J dropped 9; count of bases not matched to a gene: 6. This chain's CDR3 is CAWVAGGSSEQFF. CDR3 in DNA: TGTGCCTGGGTAGCGGGAGGGAGTAGTGAGCAGTTCTTC.

This clonotype was detected a few times. The V call is TRBV29-1, the J call TRBJ2-7, with 7 bases that match TRBD1. The CDR3 is 14 amino acids. Germline CDR1 is SQVTM and CDR2 is ANQGSEA. V shed 2 bases and J 0 bases; nucleotides not matched to a gene: 4. The chain's CDR3 is CSVERDSDSYEQYF. The CDR3 region has the DNA TGCAGCGTTGAAAGGGACAGTGACTCCTACGAGCAGTACTTC.

This clonotype was observed at least ten times. The chain links TRBV6-1 to TRBJ2-7, with 11 bases aligning to TRBD1. V dropped 3 bases and J dropped 0; count of bases not matched to a gene: 1. CDR1 is MNHNS, CDR2 SASEGT, per germline. CDR3 length: 15 residues. The DNA of the CDR3 is TGTGCCAGCAGTGAGGGACAGGGGGACTCCTACGAGCAGTACTTC. Amino acids: CASSEGQGDSYEQYF.

This clonotype was seen repeatedly, ten times or more. V gene TRBV18 combines with J gene TRBJ2-1; perhaps TRBD1 as D (6 bases). Per the germline V gene, CDR1 is KGHSH and CDR2 is LQKENI. This CDR3 has 13 residues. V lost 2 bases to trimming and J lost 9 bases, with 11 bases between them. The CDR3 coding sequence is TGTGCCAGCTCACCAGGCAGGGGCGGTGAGCAGTTCTTC. Translation gives CASSPGRGGEQFF.

This clonotype was detected ten times or more. This sequence joins TRBV20-1 and TRBJ2-5, with TRBD2 identical over 8 bases. V lost 6 bases to trimming and J lost 3 bases; unmatched junction nucleotides: 18. There are 17 residues in the CDR3. The germline V gene encodes CDR1 DFQATT and CDR2 SNEGSKA (reference sequence). Here the CDR3 reads CSASGERERRMEETQYF. CDR3 DNA sequence: TGCAGTGCCTCGGGGGAGCGGGAGAGACGAATGGAAGAGACCCAGTACTTC.

Many counts were recorded for this clonotype. V is TRBV12-3 or TRBV12-4 and J is TRBJ1-2; 7 nucleotides match TRBD1. This CDR3 has 13 residues. V shed 6 bases, J shed 7 bases, and the junction held 8 bases outside the gene matches. CDR3 region: CASRITQGLGYTF. CDR3 bases: TGTGCCAGCAGAATTACACAGGGGCTTGGCTACACCTTC.

Only a few counts were recorded for this clonotype. The chain carries TRBV3-1 and TRBJ2-7, with 10 positions matching TRBD2. The germline V gene encodes CDR1 LGHDT and CDR2 YNNKEL (reference sequence). The CDR3 loop spans 19 amino acids. V trimming: 0 bases; J trimming: 3 bases; junction bases outside the gene matches: 14. DNA for the CDR3: TGTGCCAGCAGCCAAGATAACCCTAGCGGGAGAACTTACCTCTACGAGCAGTACTTC. Translation: CASSQDNPSGRTYLYEQYF.

This clonotype was detected ten times or more. The rearrangement links TRBV29-1 to TRBJ2-1; 15 bases are a match to TRBD2. Looked up from germline, CDR1 is SQVTM and CDR2 is ANQGSEA. The CDR3 extends over 12 amino acids. CDR3 nucleotides: TGCAGTGGACTAGCGGGAGGGGGTGAGCAGTTCTTC. The encoded protein is CSGLAGGGEQFF.

Ten or more counts support this clonotype. The DNA for the CDR3 is TGTGCCAGCAGGCTCGGGGGGGAGGGAATCAAAAACATTCAGTACTTC. This codes for CASRLGGEGIKNIQYF. This chain uses TRBV2 with TRBJ2-4, with 8 bases fitting TRBD2. Germline V lookup: CDR1 SNHLY, CDR2 FYNNEI. This CDR3 region has 16 residues. J gave up 3 bases and V 6 bases, and 10 bases lay outside the gene matches.

This clonotype was counted at least ten times. This chain links TRBV27 with TRBJ2-6; 7 positions agree with TRBD1. Germline V gene sequence: CDR1 MNHEY, CDR2 SMNVEV (reference sequence). With V trimmed by 5 bases and J by 0 bases, 13 bases remained unmatched. This CDR3 comprises 19 residues. CDR3 coding DNA: TGTGCCAGCAGTCCGGACATAGGACAGGCCTTCTCTGGGGCCAACGTCCTGACTTTC. Residues: CASSPDIGQAFSGANVLTF. Drawing the rest from reference TRBV27 and TRBJ2-6, the complete variable domain is EAQVTQNPRYLITVTGKKLTVTCSQNMNHEYMSWYRQDPGLGLRQIYYSMNVEVTDKGDVPEGYKVSRKEKRNFPLILESPSPNQTSLYFCASSPDIGQAFSGANVLTFGAGSRLTVL.

Only a few counts were recorded for this clonotype. This sequence may be a read error, since a much larger clone differs from it by one base. The chain has TRBV3-1 and TRBJ2-3; possible D gene TRBD2, 5 bases. Between the trimmed V and J ends, which lost 2 bases and 2 bases, there was a span of 8 bases. The germline gives CDR1 LGHDT, CDR2 YNNKEL (reference sequence). The CDR3 has 14 residues. CDR3 nucleotides: TGTGCCAGCAGCCAACGGGGAACCACAGATACGCAGTATTTT. Translation: CASSQRGTTDTQYF.

There are many counts of this clonotype. At one of its ends the junction is not consistent with the germline gene, which may arise from a read error. This sequence joins TRBV7-9 and TRBJ2-3; 7 positions agree with TRBD2. Germline V gives CDR1 SEHNR, CDR2 FQNEAQ (reference sequence). The CDR3 sequence is 16 residues long. CDR3 sequence: CASSLASAGVTDTQYF. The CDR3 DNA sequence: TGTGCCAGCAGCCTAGCGAGTGCGGGAGTCACAGATACGCAGTATTTT.

In this sample, this clonotype turned up a few times. The chain couples TRBV2 to TRBJ1-4; D might be TRBD1 (5 bases). This CDR3 is 15 amino acids long. Germline V gives CDR1 SNHLY, CDR2 FYNNEI. The V gene lost 4 bases and the J gene lost 13 bases, with 22 bases spanning the gap. The CDR3 DNA follows: TGTGCCAGCAGTGGGGGAGGGGCCAGGTTTCATGGACTGTTTTTT. Protein product: CASSGGGARFHGLFF.

The sample holds many counts of this clonotype. The chain recombines TRBV29-1 with TRBJ2-5; 8 nucleotides align to TRBD1. The germline V gene has CDR1 SQVTM and CDR2 ANQGSEA. With V trimmed by 1 base and J by 5 bases, 3 bases remained unmatched. CDR3 length: 13 amino acids. CDR3 DNA: TGCAGCGTTGAAGGCAGGGGGCGGGAGACCCAGTACTTC. Encoded protein: CSVEGRGRETQYF.

The chain employs TRBV15 and TRBJ2-7, with TRBD2 matching over 11 bases. Trimming took 3 bases from V and 3 from J; bases not matched to a gene: 4. Per germline, CDR1 LNHNV and CDR2 YYDKDF (reference sequence). CDR3 length: 15 amino acids. CDR3 sequence reads: CATSSTSGSFYEQYF. CDR3 coding DNA: TGTGCCACCAGCAGTACTAGCGGGAGTTTCTACGAGCAGTACTTC.

The chain couples TRBV5-1 to TRBJ2-5, with D perhaps TRBD2 (5 bases). The CDR3 spans 16 residues. CDR1 is SGHRS and CDR2 is YFSETQ in the germline V gene. With 5 bases removed from V and 3 bases from J, the gap between germline ends came to 20 bases. CDR3 region: CASSTSSDGGEETQYF. The CDR3 DNA is TGCGCCAGCAGTACTTCCTCAGACGGAGGAGAAGAGACCCAGTACTTC. Combining the CDR3 with reference TRBV5-1 and TRBJ2-5 gives the whole variable domain KAGVTQTPRYLIKTRGQQVTLSCSPISGHRSVSWYQQTPGQGLQFLFEYFSETQRNKGNFPGRFSGRQFSNSRSEMNVSTLELGDSALYLCASSTSSDGGEETQYFGPGTRLLVL.

This clonotype was seen at least ten times. The chain employs TRBV3-1 and TRBJ2-5; the D gene is possibly TRBD1 (6 bases). Germline V gene sequence: CDR1 LGHDT, CDR2 YNNKEL (reference sequence). The CDR3 runs 15 residues. V shed 6 bases and J shed 5 bases, with 19 bases lying between them. The CDR3 sequence is CASSHGEGGPETQYF. The CDR3, as DNA: TGTGCCAGCAGTCACGGAGAAGGGGGACCGGAGACCCAGTACTTC.

This clonotype came up many times. The chain joins TRBV30 to TRBJ1-1; TRBD1 might be the D (5 bases). CDR1 and CDR2 from the germline V gene are GTSNPN and SVGIG (reference sequence). V lost 4 bases to trimming and J lost 0 bases, with 9 bases between them. CDR3 length equals 13 residues. The CDR3 loop reads CAWNQGLNTEAFF. The CDR3 coding sequence is TGTGCCTGGAATCAGGGTTTGAACACTGAAGCTTTCTTT.

This clonotype has a handful of counts. V gene TRBV19 combines with J gene TRBJ2-3; 7 bases are shared with TRBD1. This CDR3 comprises 13 residues. Germline trimming cut 6 bases from V and 0 bases from J; bases unmatched to any gene: 0. The V gene's germline CDR1 is LNHDA and CDR2 SQIVND (reference sequence). The CDR3 DNA is TGTGCCAGTAGGGGACAGAGCACAGATACGCAGTATTTT. Translated: CASRGQSTDTQYF.